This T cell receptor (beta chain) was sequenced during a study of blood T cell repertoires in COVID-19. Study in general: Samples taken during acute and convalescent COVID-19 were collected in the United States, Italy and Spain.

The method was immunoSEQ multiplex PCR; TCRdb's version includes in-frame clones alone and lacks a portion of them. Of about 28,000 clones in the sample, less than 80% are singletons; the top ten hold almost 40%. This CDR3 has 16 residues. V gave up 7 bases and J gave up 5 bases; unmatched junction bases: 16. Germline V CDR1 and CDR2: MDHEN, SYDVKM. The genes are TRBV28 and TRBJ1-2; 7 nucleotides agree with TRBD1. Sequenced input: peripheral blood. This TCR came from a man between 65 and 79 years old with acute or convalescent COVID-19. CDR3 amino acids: CASTPGAGGLQYGYTF. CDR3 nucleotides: TGTGCCAGCACCCCCGGGGCAGGGGGTTTGCAGTATGGCTACACCTTC.